This passage covers 25 T cell receptor beta chains from one sample sequenced in a study of CD8+CD57+ T cells in acquired aplastic anemia. The template for TCR beta VDJ and CDR3 sequence profiling was genomic DNA. TCRdb re-called the reads with MiXCR, one entry per CDR3 protein. The sample has about 170,000 distinct CDR3 sequences, roughly 48% seen once. The sequenced sample consisted of sorted CD4+, CD8+, or CD8+CD57+ T cells (not recorded which) from PBMCs. The origin of the receptors is a human donor in good health.

With respect to this clonotype: The junction differs from germline at one of its ends, possibly a read error. The chain carries TRBV10-3 and TRBJ2-7; 9 nucleotides align to TRBD1. Germline CDR1 and CDR2: ENHRY and SYGVKD. There are 15 residues in the CDR3. The CDR3: CASSPAGTGRYEQYF. CDR3 DNA: TGTGCCAGCAGTCCCGCCGGGACAGGGCGATACGAGCAGTACTTC.

In this sample, this clonotype turned up many times. The gene calls are TRBV10-1 and TRBJ2-3; 7 bases are a match to TRBD2. Per germline, CDR1 WNHNN and CDR2 SYGVQD (reference sequence). V dropped 4 bases and J dropped 0; count of bases not matched to a gene: 4. The length of the CDR3 is 15 residues. CDR3 protein: CASSASSGSTDTQYF. CDR3 bases: TGCGCCAGCAGTGCTTCTAGCGGTAGCACAGATACGCAGTATTTT.

V usage is TRBV10-3 and J usage is TRBJ2-2, with D tentatively TRBD1 (6 bases). The CDR3 consists of 15 residues. The germline V and J ends were trimmed by 7 bases and 3 bases, with 15 bases remaining between them. Germline CDR1 is ENHRY and CDR2 is SYGVKD. CDR3: CAITRSDRDTGELFF. The CDR3, as DNA: TGTGCCATCACAAGATCGGACAGAGACACCGGGGAGCTGTTTTTT.

The rearrangement joins TRBV15 to TRBJ2-2; D is perhaps TRBD1 (5 bases). CDR1 is LNHNV, CDR2 YYDKDF, per germline (reference sequence). CDR3 length equals 16 residues. V shed 4 bases and J shed 2 bases, with 14 bases lying between them. CDR3 protein: CATSTWGHVNTGELFF. The CDR3, as DNA: TGTGCCACCAGCACGTGGGGCCATGTTAACACCGGGGAGCTGTTTTTT.

The chain recombines TRBV29-1 with TRBJ1-1; TRBD1 agrees at 9 bases. V shed 6 bases and J 6 bases; nucleotides not matched to a gene: 8. Germline lookup yields CDR1 SQVTM and CDR2 ANQGSEA. The CDR3 extends over 13 amino acids. Written as DNA, the CDR3 is TGCAGCGTCAATTACAGGGGGCGGTCTGAAGCTTTCTTT. Translated: CSVNYRGRSEAFF.

The chain is built from TRBV4-2 and TRBJ1-1, with a possible D match to TRBD1 (6 bases). There are 16 residues in the CDR3. Germline-derived CDR1 and CDR2 are LGHNA and YNFKEQ. Trimming removed 4 bases from V and 5 bases from J, with 20 bases in between. The CDR3 DNA sequence: TGTGCCAGCAGCCTACAACCGGGACAAGGGGGTACTGAAGCTTTCTTT. Its protein is CASSLQPGQGGTEAFF.

A note on this clonotype: This may stem from a read error, because a much larger clone lies one nucleotide away. This chain connects TRBV11-3 to TRBJ1-4, with D unresolved. From germline, CDR1 is SGHNT and CDR2 YENEEA. CDR3 length equals 12 residues. The CDR3 here is CANSLDREKLFF. DNA of the CDR3: TGTGCCAACAGCTTAGATCGTGAAAAACTGTTTTTT.

This clonotype was counted many times. The chain couples TRBV3-1 to TRBJ2-5, with D possibly matching TRBD2 (5 bases). V shed 4 bases and J shed 7 bases, with 10 bases lying between them. CDR1 LGHDT and CDR2 YNNKEL come from the germline V gene (reference sequence). The CDR3 covers 12 residues. The CDR3 here is CASSPAGGTQYF. CDR3 coding DNA: TGTGCCAGCAGCCCGGCGGGCGGGACCCAGTACTTC.

This clonotype was seen only a few times. V is TRBV18 and J is TRBJ1-6, with 7 nucleotides matching TRBD1. The CDR3 has 15 residues. Germline loops: CDR1 KGHSH, CDR2 LQKENI. With 3 bases clipped from V and 5 bases from J, the junction kept 4 bases outside the gene matches. The CDR3 nucleotides are TGTGCCAGCTCACCGTACCAGGGGGATAATTCACCCCTCCACTTT. Its translation is CASSPYQGDNSPLHF.

This sequence joins TRBV9 and TRBJ2-1, with D perhaps being TRBD1 or TRBD2 (5 bases each). The CDR3 contains 15 residues. Germline CDR1 is SGDLS and CDR2 is YYNGEE. Trimming took 2 bases from V and 8 from J, leaving 17 bases between them. The CDR3 spells CASSVGPAHTDEQFF. The CDR3, as DNA: TGTGCCAGCAGCGTGGGACCAGCGCATACCGATGAGCAGTTCTTC.

The sample holds many counts of this clonotype. J is TRBJ2-7 and V is TRBV6-1; 7 nucleotides match TRBD1. Germline V gene sequence: CDR1 MNHNS, CDR2 SASEGT. The CDR3 consists of 16 residues. The J segment lost 2 bases and the V segment lost 7 bases, leaving 14 bases of the junction unmatched. This CDR3 reads CASTKRWSGGTYEQYF. In DNA form, the CDR3 reads TGTGCCAGCACCAAACGGTGGTCAGGGGGAACCTACGAGCAGTACTTC.

The rearrangement links TRBV5-1 to TRBJ2-7, with TRBD1 identical over 8 bases. This CDR3 comprises 14 residues. V was pared by 4 bases and J by 2 bases, with 5 bases of the junction left unmatched. Germline loops: CDR1 SGHRS, CDR2 YFSETQ. The CDR3 spells CASSGTGGTYEQYF. CDR3 DNA: TGCGCCAGCAGCGGGACAGGCGGGACCTACGAGCAGTACTTC.

This clonotype was seen a single time. One end of the junction is discordant with germline, which a read error may explain. The chain recombines TRBV2 with TRBJ1-6; TRBD1 aligns across 8 bases. The CDR3 spans 15 residues. Germline V gives CDR1 SNHLY, CDR2 FYNNEI. CDR3 residues: CASSDRTGSYSPLYF. In DNA form, the CDR3 reads TGTGCCAGCAGTGATAGGACAGGGTCTTATTCACCCCTCTACTTT.

Concerning this clonotype itself: One base away lies a much larger clone, so this may be a sequencing read error. This chain links TRBV7-6 with TRBJ1-6, with 7 bases that match TRBD1. CDR1 is SGHVS, CDR2 FNYEAQ, per germline. The CDR3 covers 14 residues. The CDR3 nucleotides read TGTGCCGGCAGCCCCGGGACAGTAAATTCACCCCTCCACTTT. Translation gives CAGSPGTVNSPLHF.

This clonotype was observed at least ten times. This chain connects TRBV6-5 to TRBJ1-1; perhaps TRBD1 as D (5 bases). This CDR3 spans 15 amino acids. Trimming shortened V by 0 bases and J by 4 bases, and 12 bases separated the two germline ends. Germline V gene lookup returns CDR1 MNHEY and CDR2 SVGAGI. The CDR3 protein is CASSYSRAGLTEAFF. The CDR3 bases are TGTGCCAGCAGTTACTCCCGGGCAGGGCTCACTGAAGCTTTCTTT.

A single count supports this clonotype. A read error may account for a junction end that differs from germline. The chain employs TRBV10-3 and TRBJ1-1, with D unclear. The CDR3 runs 14 residues. The V gene's germline CDR1 is ENHRY and CDR2 SYGVKD. For the CDR3, the DNA is TGTGCCATCGGTGAGTCGCCCAGGTTAGCTGAAGCTTCCTTT. It yields the protein CAIGESPRLAEASF.

The gene calls are TRBV7-2 and TRBJ1-6; D call uncertain. Trimming took off 0 bases at V and 9 bases at J, with 12 bases between the two ends. Germline V gene data show CDR1 as SGHTA and CDR2 as FQGNSA. The CDR3 extends over 15 amino acids. CDR3 sequence reads: CASSLAGTDFSPLHF. The CDR3 nucleotides are TGTGCCAGCAGCTTAGCGGGAACGGACTTTTCACCCCTCCACTTT.

This chain connects TRBV12-5 to TRBJ2-3; 10 nucleotides match TRBD2. The CDR3 sequence is 17 residues long. With V trimmed by 7 bases and J by 0 bases, 10 bases remained unmatched. Per the germline V gene, CDR1 is LGHNT and CDR2 is FRNRAP. CDR3 coding DNA: TGTGCTAGTGCAGAGCGGGAGGGGGGTTCTAGCACAGATACGCAGTATTTT. Protein: CASAEREGGSSTDTQYF.

The gene calls are TRBV2 and TRBJ2-7; D is ambiguous. V lost 8 bases and J 8 bases, leaving 13 bases between the germline ends. Germline V lookup: CDR1 SNHLY, CDR2 FYNNEI. The CDR3 is 11 residues long. The CDR3 loop is CASEYSSQQYF. The CDR3 nucleotides read TGTGCCAGCGAGTACAGTTCTCAGCAGTACTTC.

CDR3 in DNA: TGCGCCAGCAGCTTGAGCTTGCAGTCCTACAATGAGCAGTTCTTC. Translating gives CASSLSLQSYNEQFF. The rearrangement links TRBV5-1 to TRBJ2-1, with D hard to call. Per the germline V gene, CDR1 is SGHRS and CDR2 is YFSETQ. This CDR3 contains 15 residues. The ends were cut back, 1 base at V and 1 base at J, with 9 bases in the middle.

With regard to this clonotype: A much larger clone differs by one base, so this may be a read error. V is TRBV14 and J is TRBJ2-5, with D tentatively TRBD2 (5 bases). The CDR3 runs to 15 residues. V was trimmed by 1 base and J by 5 bases, leaving 14 bases between them. The V gene's germline CDR1 is SGHDN and CDR2 FVKESK. The CDR3 region is CASSQAFGVGETQYF. The CDR3 DNA reads as TGTGCCAGCAGCCAAGCATTCGGGGTTGGGGAGACCCAGTACTTC.

This clonotype was counted ten times or more. The chain couples TRBV20-1 to TRBJ1-1; D uncertain. Germline CDR1 is DFQATT and CDR2 is SNEGSKA (reference sequence). Between the trimmed V and J ends, which lost 6 bases and 4 bases, there was a span of 12 bases. The CDR3 is 12 residues long. CDR3 in DNA: TGCAGTGCGCGATCCGAGGGCACTGAAGCTTTCTTT. It is translated as CSARSEGTEAFF.

This chain links TRBV10-3 with TRBJ2-3, with TRBD2 identical over 8 bases. The CDR3 totals 16 residues. The junction had 7 bases not matched to a gene; V was cut back by 3 bases and J by 2 bases. CDR1 and CDR2 from the germline V gene are ENHRY and SYGVKD. The CDR3 nucleotides read TGTGCCATCAGTGAACAGGCGCGGGAGGTCACAGATACGCAGTATTTT. Translating it yields CAISEQAREVTDTQYF.

This clonotype has a count of ten or more. The rearrangement joins TRBV7-8 to TRBJ2-3; D call uncertain. The V end was cut by 4 bases, the J end by 7 bases, with 15 bases between. Germline-derived CDR1 and CDR2 are SGHVS and FQNEAQ. The CDR3 contains 14 residues. In DNA form, the CDR3 reads TGTGCCAGCAGCTATAGCAGAATAGCCTATACGCAGTATTTT. This gives the protein CASSYSRIAYTQYF.

Ten or more counts support this clonotype. The chain combines TRBV20-1 with TRBJ2-7; D is uncertain. Between the trimmed V and J ends, which lost 2 bases and 5 bases, there was a span of 13 bases. The germline V gene encodes CDR1 DFQATT and CDR2 SNEGSKA (reference sequence). The CDR3 has 13 amino acids. CDR3 protein: CSARREPLDEQYF. The CDR3 DNA follows: TGCAGTGCTAGAAGGGAACCCTTGGACGAGCAGTACTTC.